This TCR beta chain was sequenced for a study of CD8 T cells in Susac syndrome. Overall study findings and caveats: The CD4+ T cell repertoires, which came from Susac syndrome patients, showed no sign of clonal expansion.

After extraction with the RNeasy kit, about 0.45 to 1 ug of the RNA was reverse transcribed using random hexamers. Across 54 Vbeta and 13 Jbeta, immunoSEQ multiplex PCR amplified TCR beta CDR3. TCRdb processed the immunoSEQ multiplex PCR reads anew with MiXCR; each CDR3 protein has one entry. The repertoire consists of about 140,000 distinct CDR3 sequences, with approximately 94% occurring once and the leading ten covering over 0.065%. With respect to this clonotype: Its antigen is currently unknown.

This CDR3 contains 12 residues. The V end was cut by 7 bases, the J end by 11 bases, with 17 bases between. Germline CDR1 reads MDHEN; CDR2 reads SYDVKM. TEMRA cells were FACS-enriched and CD8+ and CD4+ T cells negatively isolated. Sequenced sample: CD4+ T cells from PBMCs. J is TRBJ1-1 and V is TRBV28, with D unclear. The clonotype comes from a human donor with Susac syndrome. The CDR3 protein is CASTRGGIVAFF. In nucleotides, the CDR3 is TGTGCCAGCACCCGAGGAGGAATCGTGGCTTTCTTT.